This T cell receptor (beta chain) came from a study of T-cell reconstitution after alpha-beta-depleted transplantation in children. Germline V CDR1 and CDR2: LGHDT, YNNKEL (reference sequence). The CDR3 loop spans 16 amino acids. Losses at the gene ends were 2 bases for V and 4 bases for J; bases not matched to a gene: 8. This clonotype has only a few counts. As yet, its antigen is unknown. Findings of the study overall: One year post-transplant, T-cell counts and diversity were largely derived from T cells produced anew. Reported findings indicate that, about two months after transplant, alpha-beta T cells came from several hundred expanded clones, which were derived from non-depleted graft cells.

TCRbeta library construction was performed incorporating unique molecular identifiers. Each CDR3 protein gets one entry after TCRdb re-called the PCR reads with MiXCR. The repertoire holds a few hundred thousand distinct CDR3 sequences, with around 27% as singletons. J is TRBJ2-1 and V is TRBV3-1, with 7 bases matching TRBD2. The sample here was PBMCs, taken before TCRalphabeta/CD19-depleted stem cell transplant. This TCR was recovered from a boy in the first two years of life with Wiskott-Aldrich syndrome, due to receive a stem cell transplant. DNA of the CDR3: TGTGCCAGCAGCCAACCCCGCGGGAGTGGGTACAATGAGCAGTTCTTC. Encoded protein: CASSQPRGSGYNEQFF.